These 29 T cell receptor beta chains were all obtained from the same sample, sequenced in a study of CD8 T cells in Susac syndrome. Reverse transcription used roughly 0.45 to 1 ug RNA and random hexamers. Via MiXCR, TCRdb re-called the immunoSEQ multiplex PCR reads, giving one row per CDR3 protein. In the table there are 120,000 to 150,000 distinct CDR3 sequences, 85% to 95% of which are singletons. The source material was CD4+ T cells from PBMCs. The receptors were sampled from a human donor with multiple sclerosis.

The rearrangement uses TRBV28 and TRBJ2-2; the match to TRBD2 covers 12 bases. The CDR3 loop spans 16 amino acids. CDR1 is MDHEN, CDR2 SYDVKM, per germline. V lost 4 bases to trimming and J lost 6 bases; unmatched junction nucleotides: 6. The DNA of the CDR3 is TGTGCCAGCAGTTATCGTAGACTAGCGGGAGCCGGGGAGCTGTTTTTT. Translated: CASSYRRLAGAGELFF. Full variable domain (rest looked up from reference TRBV28 and TRBJ2-2): DVKVTQSSRYLVKRTGEKVFLECVQDMDHENMFWYRQDPGLGLRLIYFSYDVKMKEKGDIPEGYSVSREKKERFSLILESASTNQTSMYLCASSYRRLAGAGELFFGEGSRLTVL.

V gene TRBV14 combines with J gene TRBJ2-3; possibly TRBD1 for D (6 bases). The germline V and J ends were trimmed by 3 bases and 4 bases, with 11 bases remaining between them. This CDR3 region has 14 residues. CDR1 is SGHDN, CDR2 FVKESK, per germline. The CDR3 sequence is CASSQRTVPDTQYF. As DNA, the CDR3 is TGTGCCAGCAGCCAGCGGACAGTACCAGATACGCAGTATTTT. Based on the CDR3 plus reference TRBV14 and TRBJ2-3, the full variable domain is EAGVTQFPSHSVIEKGQTVTLRCDPISGHDNLYWYRRVMGKEIKFLLHFVKESKQDESGMPNNRFLAERTGGTYSTLKVQPAELEDSGVYFCASSQRTVPDTQYFGPGTRLTVL.

The chain uses TRBV20-1 and TRBJ2-5; 8 bases align to TRBD2. The CDR3 sequence is 16 residues long. The germline V gene has CDR1 DFQATT and CDR2 SNEGSKA (reference sequence). After removal of 3 bases from V and 10 bases from J, the junction contained 19 bases not matched to a gene. CDR3 nucleotides: TGCAGTGCTAGTGACGCCCCAGGACTAGCTTTTCGAGGCCAGTACTTC. Encoded protein: CSASDAPGLAFRGQYF.

The J gene is TRBJ2-3, the V gene TRBV7-9, with TRBD2 as a possible D gene (5 bases). With 1 base removed from V and 0 bases from J, the gap between germline ends came to 8 bases. The CDR3 is 15 residues long. In germline, CDR1 is SEHNR, CDR2 FQNEAQ (reference sequence). This CDR3 reads CASSLGADSTDTQYF. The CDR3 region has the DNA TGTGCCAGCAGCTTAGGAGCGGATAGCACAGATACGCAGTATTTT.

This clonotype was recorded once. The chain joins TRBV7-2 to TRBJ2-7, with 8 positions matching TRBD1. Germline lookup yields CDR1 SGHTA and CDR2 FQGNSA. The CDR3 is 15 amino acids. Trimming took 4 bases from V and 2 from J; bases not matched to a gene: 7. The CDR3 nucleotides read TGTGCCAGCAGCTGGGGACAGGTGACTACCTACGAGCAGTACTTC. Its translation: CASSWGQVTTYEQYF.

The genes are TRBV6-6 and TRBJ2-2; a weak D match, TRBD1 (5 bases). From germline, CDR1 is MNHNY and CDR2 SVGAGI (reference sequence). Deletions cut 5 bases from V and 6 bases from J, with 13 bases between. This CDR3 is built from 14 residues. The CDR3 coding sequence is TGTGCCAGCAGTCTCAGGGAAGGGGCCGGGGAGCTGTTTTTT. It specifies CASSLREGAGELFF.

This chain uses TRBV7-8 with TRBJ2-7; perhaps TRBD2 as D (5 bases). Trimming took 3 bases from V and 1 from J, leaving 19 bases between them. Germline lookup yields CDR1 SGHVS and CDR2 FQNEAQ. The CDR3 consists of 17 residues. CDR3 region: CASSFLLSRAGSYEQYF. The CDR3 DNA reads as TGTGCCAGCAGCTTTTTATTGTCGCGGGCCGGTTCCTACGAGCAGTACTTC.

The V call is TRBV29-1, the J call TRBJ2-3; TRBD2 agrees at 7 bases. With V trimmed by 4 bases and J by 1 base, 2 bases remained unmatched. The CDR3 has 13 residues. CDR1 and CDR2 from the germline V gene are SQVTM and ANQGSEA. The CDR3 region has the DNA TGCAGCGTTGTCCTAGCGGGCACAGATACGCAGTATTTT. Its protein product is CSVVLAGTDTQYF.

The V call is TRBV5-1, the J call TRBJ1-2; unclear D gene. The ends were cut back, 0 bases at V and 3 bases at J, with 9 bases in the middle. The length of the CDR3 is 14 residues. In germline, CDR1 is SGHRS, CDR2 YFSETQ. The CDR3: CASSLGASYYGYTF. The CDR3 DNA is TGCGCCAGCAGCTTGGGCGCGAGTTACTATGGCTACACCTTC.

This chain connects TRBV25-1 to TRBJ2-3, with a tentative D call TRBD1 (6 bases). The germline V gene encodes CDR1 MGHDK and CDR2 SYGVNS. This CDR3 spans 17 amino acids. V was cut by 6 bases and J by 2 bases, with 21 bases left in between. CDR3 sequence (DNA): TGTGCCAGCAGGCCCCATGAGGTTAGGGGGATCACAGATACGCAGTATTTT. Translating it yields CASRPHEVRGITDTQYF.

The chain is built from TRBV14 and TRBJ2-3, with a tentative D call TRBD2 (6 bases). Trimming pared 2 bases from V and 1 base from J, leaving 16 bases between. The germline CDR1 and CDR2 sequences are SGHDN and FVKESK. The CDR3 spans 17 residues. CDR3 in DNA: TGTGCCAGCAGCCAACAACCGGCGGGAATGGGCACAGATACGCAGTATTTT. It codes for CASSQQPAGMGTDTQYF.

The CDR3 nucleotides read TGTGCCACCAGTGATCGGTTGGGGAGCTCCTACAATGAGCAGTTCTTC. Translating gives CATSDRLGSSYNEQFF. The V and J genes are TRBV24-1 and TRBJ2-1; D is possibly TRBD2 (5 bases). Germline values: CDR1 KGHDR, CDR2 SFDVKD. V lost 3 bases and J lost 0, with 11 bases in between. The CDR3 spans 16 residues.

V usage is TRBV18 and J usage is TRBJ2-2; 11 bases agree with TRBD1. CDR3 length: 16 residues. CDR1 is KGHSH and CDR2 is LQKENI in the germline V gene. With 5 bases clipped from V and 2 bases from J, the junction kept 4 bases outside the gene matches. CDR3 sequence: CASSERTGGNTGELFF. CDR3 nucleotides: TGTGCCAGCTCAGAACGGACAGGGGGCAACACCGGGGAGCTGTTTTTT.

V usage is TRBV4-3 and J usage is TRBJ2-7; D not certain. V was shortened by 3 bases and J by 0 bases, with 6 bases between the two germline ends. Per germline, CDR1 LGHNA and CDR2 YSLEER. The CDR3 has 13 residues. The CDR3 region is CASSHEISYEQYF. CDR3 DNA: TGCGCCAGCAGCCATGAGATCTCCTACGAGCAGTACTTC.

The V gene is TRBV3-1, the J gene TRBJ2-5; 9 bases match TRBD1. Losses at the gene ends were 4 bases for V and 2 bases for J; bases not matched to a gene: 5. This CDR3 is built from 15 residues. Germline lookup yields CDR1 LGHDT and CDR2 YNNKEL (reference sequence). The DNA of the CDR3 is TGTGCCAGCAGCCCAACAGGGGGCTTTCAAGAGACCCAGTACTTC. Translation gives CASSPTGGFQETQYF.

This clonotype was seen a single time. This chain uses TRBV12-3 or TRBV12-4 with TRBJ2-7; 13 bases match TRBD2. The ends lost 6 bases at V and 0 bases at J; junction bases unmatched: 5. CDR3 length equals 16 residues. CDR3 region: CASSTGLAGPSYEQYF. The CDR3 bases are TGTGCCAGCAGCACGGGACTAGCGGGACCCTCCTACGAGCAGTACTTC.

The J gene is TRBJ2-6, the V gene TRBV28; 8 bases are shared with TRBD1. The CDR3 length is 18 residues. Germline CDR1 MDHEN, CDR2 SYDVKM. V was pared by 5 bases and J by 2 bases, with 11 bases of the junction left unmatched. In DNA, the CDR3 is TGTGCCAGCAGTCCCAGGTCGCAGGGGGCAACTGGGGCCAACGTCCTGACTTTC. Residues: CASSPRSQGATGANVLTF.

This rearrangement joins TRBV24-1 to TRBJ2-3, with TRBD1 matching over 9 bases. The CDR3 runs to 16 residues. J gave up 4 bases and V 4 bases, and 8 bases lay outside the gene matches. Germline assignment: CDR1 KGHDR and CDR2 SFDVKD. CDR3 DNA: TGTGCCACCAGTGAGCCTACGGGACAGGGTCCAGATACGCAGTATTTT. This translates into CATSEPTGQGPDTQYF.

J is TRBJ1-5 and V is TRBV5-1; 11 bases are shared with TRBD1. Germline V CDR1 and CDR2: SGHRS, YFSETQ. Germline trimming cut 2 bases from V and 3 bases from J; bases unmatched to any gene: 4. This CDR3 has 16 residues. The chain's CDR3 is CASSFGTGGNNQPQHF. CDR3 coding DNA: TGCGCCAGCAGCTTCGGGACAGGGGGGAACAATCAGCCCCAGCATTTT.

This sequence joins TRBV20-1 and TRBJ2-3, with a tentative D call TRBD1 (6 bases). The V end lost 4 bases, the J end lost 5 bases, and 16 bases lay between the germline ends. There are 14 residues in the CDR3. Germline CDR1 DFQATT, CDR2 SNEGSKA (reference sequence). This CDR3 reads CSATGAPHRDTQYF. The CDR3 coding sequence is TGCAGTGCTACAGGGGCGCCGCATAGAGATACGCAGTATTTT.

The chain is built from TRBV5-1 and TRBJ2-7; 8 nucleotides match TRBD1. This CDR3 is 17 amino acids long. The J segment lost 0 bases and the V segment lost 0 bases, leaving 8 bases of the junction unmatched. Germline CDR1 and CDR2: SGHRS and YFSETQ. CDR3 sequence (DNA): TGCGCCAGCAGCTTGGCGCCTCGGGACAGGAGCTCCTACGAGCAGTACTTC. Translated, it gives CASSLAPRDRSSYEQYF.

The chain employs TRBV2 and TRBJ2-7; the D gene is possibly TRBD2 (5 bases). CDR1 is SNHLY, CDR2 FYNNEI, per germline. V lost 8 bases and J 4 bases, leaving 15 bases between the germline ends. This CDR3 has 13 residues. CDR3 sequence reads: CASAPERGYEQYF. In DNA, the CDR3 is TGTGCCAGCGCGCCGGAGAGAGGGTACGAGCAGTACTTC.

In its sample, this clonotype was seen once. The V and J genes are TRBV10-3 and TRBJ2-3; weak D call: TRBD1 (5 bases). Trimming removed 6 bases from V and 2 bases from J, with 9 bases in between. The CDR3 is made up of 13 amino acids. Germline-derived CDR1 and CDR2 are ENHRY and SYGVKD. The CDR3 is CAIRGRDTDTQYF. DNA of the CDR3: TGTGCCATCAGGGGCAGGGACACAGATACGCAGTATTTT.

This clonotype was observed once. CDR3 sequence (DNA): TGCGCCAGCAGCTTGGTGCGGCTACCCGACACGGACCAAGAGACCCAGTACTTC. Translated, it gives CASSLVRLPDTDQETQYF. The chain combines TRBV5-1 with TRBJ2-5; no definite D call. V lost 0 bases and J 0 bases, leaving 18 bases between the germline ends. Looked up from germline, CDR1 is SGHRS and CDR2 is YFSETQ. The CDR3 is 18 residues long.

The chain joins TRBV18 to TRBJ2-3, with TRBD2 matching over 14 bases. CDR3 size: 16 residues. Trimming cost V 4 bases and J 4 bases; bases outside gene matches: 4. The germline V gene encodes CDR1 KGHSH and CDR2 LQKENI. This chain's CDR3 is CASSRGTSGSPDTQYF. DNA for the CDR3: TGTGCCAGCTCACGAGGGACTAGCGGGAGTCCAGATACGCAGTATTTT. Full variable domain (remainder filled in from reference TRBV18 and TRBJ2-3): NAGVMQNPRHLVRRRGQEARLRCSPMKGHSHVYWYRQLPEEGLKFMVYLQKENIIDESGMPKERFSAEFPKEGPSILRIQQVVRGDSAAYFCASSRGTSGSPDTQYFGPGTRLTVL.

The V call is TRBV27, the J call TRBJ1-2; no reliable D call. Trimming took off 8 bases at V and 2 bases at J, with 12 bases between the two ends. The CDR3 contains 13 residues. The germline gives CDR1 MNHEY, CDR2 SMNVEV (reference sequence). The CDR3 reads CASARSENYGYTF. As DNA, the CDR3 is TGTGCCAGCGCCAGGTCGGAGAACTATGGCTACACCTTC.

This chain uses TRBV15 with TRBJ2-1; TRBD2 matches at 7 bases. Germline V lookup: CDR1 LNHNV, CDR2 YYDKDF (reference sequence). There are 17 residues in the CDR3. The trim removed 0 bases at V and 7 bases at J, leaving 12 bases unmatched. The CDR3 spells CATSRDAPGGSANEQFF. The CDR3 coding sequence is TGTGCCACCAGCAGAGATGCCCCTGGCGGGAGTGCGAATGAGCAGTTCTTC.

J is TRBJ2-1 and V is TRBV29-1; D is undetermined. From germline, CDR1 is SQVTM and CDR2 ANQGSEA. V dropped 3 bases and J dropped 10 bases, with 10 bases sitting between them. The CDR3 loop spans 11 amino acids. CDR3 amino acids: CSVEPTLEQFF. The CDR3, as DNA: TGCAGCGTTGAGCCCACATTGGAGCAGTTCTTC.

V and J are TRBV5-1 and TRBJ2-7; D remains unclear. V was pared by 0 bases and J by 2 bases, with 12 bases between. This CDR3 spans 15 amino acids. Germline V lookup: CDR1 SGHRS, CDR2 YFSETQ. The CDR3 DNA reads TGCGCCAGCAGCTTGGAATTCGACCGAACCTACGAGCAGTACTTC. Its protein is CASSLEFDRTYEQYF.